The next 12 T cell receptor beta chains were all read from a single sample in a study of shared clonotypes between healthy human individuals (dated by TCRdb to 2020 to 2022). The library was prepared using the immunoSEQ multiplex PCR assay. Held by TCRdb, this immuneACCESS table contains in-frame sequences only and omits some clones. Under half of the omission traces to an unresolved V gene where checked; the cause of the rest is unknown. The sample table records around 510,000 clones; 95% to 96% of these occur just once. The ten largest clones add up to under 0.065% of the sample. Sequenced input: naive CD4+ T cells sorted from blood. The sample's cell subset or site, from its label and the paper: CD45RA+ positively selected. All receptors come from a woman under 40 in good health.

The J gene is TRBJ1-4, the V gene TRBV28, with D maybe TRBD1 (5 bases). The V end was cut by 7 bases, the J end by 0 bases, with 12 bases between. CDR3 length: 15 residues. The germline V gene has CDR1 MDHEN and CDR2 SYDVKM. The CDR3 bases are TGTGCCAGCATCTCCGGGGGGGCAACTAATGAAAAACTGTTTTTT. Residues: CASISGGATNEKLFF. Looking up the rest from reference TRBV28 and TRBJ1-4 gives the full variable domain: DVKVTQSSRYLVKRTGEKVFLECVQDMDHENMFWYRQDPGLGLRLIYFSYDVKMKEKGDIPEGYSVSREKKERFSLILESASTNQTSMYLCASISGGATNEKLFFGSGTQLSVL.

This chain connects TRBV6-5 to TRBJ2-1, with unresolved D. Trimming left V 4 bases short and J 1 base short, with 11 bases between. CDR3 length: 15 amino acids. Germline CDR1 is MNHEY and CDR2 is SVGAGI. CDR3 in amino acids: CASSSAYDSYNEQFF. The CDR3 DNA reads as TGTGCCAGCAGTTCCGCCTATGATTCCTACAATGAGCAGTTCTTC.

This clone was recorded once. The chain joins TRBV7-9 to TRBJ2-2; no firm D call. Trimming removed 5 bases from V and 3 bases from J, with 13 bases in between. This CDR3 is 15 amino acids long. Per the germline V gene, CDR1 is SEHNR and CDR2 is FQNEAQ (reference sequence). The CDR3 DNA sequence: TGTGCCAGCAGCGTAATACGCCGGGACACCGGGGAGCTGTTTTTT. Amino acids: CASSVIRRDTGELFF.

The CDR3 spells CASSPGTSGDEQYF. The CDR3 DNA reads TGTGCCAGCTCACCCGGGACTAGCGGAGACGAGCAGTACTTC. The chain recombines TRBV18 with TRBJ2-7; 11 bases line up with TRBD2. V gave up 3 bases and J gave up 5 bases; unmatched junction bases: 3. Germline-derived CDR1 and CDR2 are KGHSH and LQKENI. The CDR3 spans 14 residues.

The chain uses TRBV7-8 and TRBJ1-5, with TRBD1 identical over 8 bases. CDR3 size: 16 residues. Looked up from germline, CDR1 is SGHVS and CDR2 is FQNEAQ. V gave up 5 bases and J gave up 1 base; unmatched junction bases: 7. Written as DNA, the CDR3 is TGTGCCAGCAGCACTCAGACAGGGGTGAGCAATCAGCCCCAGCATTTT. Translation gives CASSTQTGVSNQPQHF.

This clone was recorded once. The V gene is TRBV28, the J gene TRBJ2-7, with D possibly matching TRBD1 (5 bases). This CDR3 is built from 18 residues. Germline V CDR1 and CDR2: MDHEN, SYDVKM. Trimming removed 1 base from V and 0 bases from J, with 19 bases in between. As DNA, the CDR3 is TGTGCCAGCAGTTTATCGTTGTTGTTGGGGCAGACCTCCTACGAGCAGTACTTC. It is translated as CASSLSLLLGQTSYEQYF.

DNA of the CDR3: TGTGCCAGCAGGAACACAGGGTACAATTCACCCCTCCACTTT. Encoded protein: CASRNTGYNSPLHF. The gene calls are TRBV27 and TRBJ1-6, with D maybe TRBD1 (6 bases). CDR1 and CDR2 from the germline V gene are MNHEY and SMNVEV (reference sequence). CDR3 length equals 14 residues. Trimming left V 6 bases short and J 7 bases short, with 13 bases between.

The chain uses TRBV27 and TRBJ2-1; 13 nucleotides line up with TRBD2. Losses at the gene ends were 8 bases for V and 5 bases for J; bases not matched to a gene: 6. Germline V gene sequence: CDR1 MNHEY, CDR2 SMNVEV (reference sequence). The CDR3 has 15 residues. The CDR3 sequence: CASGKLAGGNNEQFF. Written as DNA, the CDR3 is TGTGCCAGCGGAAAACTAGCGGGAGGGAACAATGAGCAGTTCTTC.

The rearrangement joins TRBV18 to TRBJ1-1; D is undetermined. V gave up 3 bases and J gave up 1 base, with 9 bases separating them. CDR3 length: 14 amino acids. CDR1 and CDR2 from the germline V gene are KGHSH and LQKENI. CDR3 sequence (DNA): TGTGCCAGCTCACCCGGGAGGACGAACACTGAAGCTTTCTTT. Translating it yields CASSPGRTNTEAFF.

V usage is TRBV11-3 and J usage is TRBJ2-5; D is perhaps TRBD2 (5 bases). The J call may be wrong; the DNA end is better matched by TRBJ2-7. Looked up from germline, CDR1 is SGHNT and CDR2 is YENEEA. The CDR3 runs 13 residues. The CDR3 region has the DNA TGTGCCAGCAGCCCCGGGAACGACTACGAGCAGTACTTC. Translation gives CASSPGNDYEQYF.

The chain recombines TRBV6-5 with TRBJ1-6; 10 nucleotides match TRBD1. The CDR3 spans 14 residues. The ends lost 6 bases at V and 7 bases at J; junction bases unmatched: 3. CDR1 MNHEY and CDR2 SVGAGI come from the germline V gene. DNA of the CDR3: TGTGCCAGCAGAGTGACAGGGGGCAATTCACCCCTCCACTTT. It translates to CASRVTGGNSPLHF.

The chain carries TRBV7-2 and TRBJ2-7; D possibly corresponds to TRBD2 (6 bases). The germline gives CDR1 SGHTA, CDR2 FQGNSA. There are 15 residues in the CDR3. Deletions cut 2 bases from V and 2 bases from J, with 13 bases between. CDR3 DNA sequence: TGTGCCAGCAGCTTATTAACCGGAGGGACCTACGAGCAGTACTTC. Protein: CASSLLTGGTYEQYF.